The rows below give T cell receptor beta chains drawn from one sample of a study of post-analysis software for immune sequencing data. MiXCR, applied by TCRdb to the PCR reads, yields one record per CDR3 protein. The data show around 500,000 distinct CDR3 sequences, 30% to 40% seen once. The sequencing sample was made of blood. Receptors originate from a girl under 18 with multiple sclerosis. Each CDR3 is given with its conserved first and last residue. Each record gives: V gene, D gene, clone size, J gene, CDR3 DNA, CDR3 protein. A D gene is named only where the DNA matches it firmly. Not every row has a clone size; where given, it reads once, few, many or a size class.

v_gene: TRBV5-1
d_gene: NA
abundance: NA
j_gene: TRBJ2-5
CDR3nt: TGCGCCAGCAGCTCTCTGGAAAGCGGCCAAGAGACCCAGTACTTC
CDR3aa: CASSSLESGQETQYF

v_gene: TRBV15
d_gene: TRBD1
abundance: NA
j_gene: TRBJ1-1
CDR3nt: TGTGCCACCAGCGGAACCTTAGGGGGACAGGGGGGCACTGAAGCTTTCTTT
CDR3aa: CATSGTLGGQGGTEAFF

v_gene: TRBV10-3
d_gene: NA
abundance: few
j_gene: TRBJ2-5
CDR3nt: TGTGCCATCAGTGAGTCTTGGGGGGAGACCCAGTACTTC
CDR3aa: CAISESWGETQYF

v_gene: TRBV15
d_gene: NA
abundance: NA
j_gene: TRBJ2-3
CDR3nt: TGTGCCACCAGCAGGCGCAACCTCGCGACAGCTTTCACAGATACGCAGTATTTT
CDR3aa: CATSRRNLATAFTDTQYF

v_gene: TRBV14
d_gene: NA
abundance: NA
j_gene: TRBJ2-5
CDR3nt: TGTGCCAGCAGCCAAGATCAGCGAGAAGAGACCCAGTACTTC
CDR3aa: CASSQDQREETQYF

v_gene: TRBV3-1
d_gene: TRBD2
abundance: NA
j_gene: TRBJ2-5
CDR3nt: TGTGCCAGCAGCCAGACTAGCGGGGGGCTTTATGAGCAGTACTTC
CDR3aa: CASSQTSGGLYEQYF

v_gene: TRBV12-3/TRBV12-4
d_gene: TRBD2
abundance: few
j_gene: TRBJ2-5
CDR3nt: TGTGCCAGCAGTTTAGGGACTAGCGGGGGGAGGGAGACCCAGTACTTC
CDR3aa: CASSLGTSGGRETQYF

v_gene: TRBV10-3
d_gene: NA
abundance: NA
j_gene: TRBJ2-3
CDR3nt: TGTGCCATAAGACAGGTCGGGGATACGCAGTATTTT
CDR3aa: CAIRQVGDTQYF

v_gene: TRBV20-1
d_gene: NA
abundance: few
j_gene: TRBJ2-3
CDR3nt: TGCAGTGCCCAAGTAGATACGCAGTATTTT
CDR3aa: CSAQVDTQYF

v_gene: TRBV10-1
d_gene: TRBD2
abundance: NA
j_gene: TRBJ2-3
CDR3nt: TGCGCCGGCAGTCACAGCGGGGGGGCAGGCACAGATACGCAGTATTTT
CDR3aa: CAGSHSGGAGTDTQYF

v_gene: TRBV3-1
d_gene: NA
abundance: NA
j_gene: TRBJ2-7
CDR3nt: TGTGCCAGCACCACCGGGAGCTACGAGCAGTACTTC
CDR3aa: CASTTGSYEQYF

v_gene: TRBV20-1
d_gene: NA
abundance: NA
j_gene: TRBJ1-1
CDR3nt: TGCAGTGCTAGAGTATTGCAGGGGCTACCTGAAGCTTTCTTT
CDR3aa: CSARVLQGLPEAFF

v_gene: TRBV5-1
d_gene: TRBD1
abundance: NA
j_gene: TRBJ1-2
CDR3nt: TGCGCCAGCAGCCCGTCGACAGGGACTAACTATGGCTACACCTTC
CDR3aa: CASSPSTGTNYGYTF

v_gene: TRBV5-1
d_gene: TRBD1
abundance: many
j_gene: TRBJ1-5
CDR3nt: TGCGCCAGCAGCTTGACAGGGGACGGTCAGCCCCAGCATTTT
CDR3aa: CASSLTGDGQPQHF

v_gene: TRBV10-3
d_gene: NA
abundance: NA
j_gene: TRBJ2-7
CDR3nt: TGTGCCATCAGTGATTTCGACGAGCAGTACTTC
CDR3aa: CAISDFDEQYF

v_gene: TRBV20-1
d_gene: TRBD1
abundance: NA
j_gene: TRBJ2-7
CDR3nt: TGCAGTGCTAGAGACGCCTCGGGACAGGGCCCCTACGAGCAGTACTTC
CDR3aa: CSARDASGQGPYEQYF

v_gene: TRBV6-6
d_gene: NA
abundance: NA
j_gene: TRBJ1-4
CDR3nt: TGTGCCAGCAGTCGACAGAATGAAAAACTGTTTTTT
CDR3aa: CASSRQNEKLFF

v_gene: TRBV28
d_gene: TRBD2
abundance: NA
j_gene: TRBJ2-1
CDR3nt: TGTGCCAGCAGTCCGACTAGCGGGGGCGTCCGTTCCTACAATGAGCAGTTCTTC
CDR3aa: CASSPTSGGVRSYNEQFF

v_gene: TRBV20-1
d_gene: TRBD1
abundance: NA
j_gene: TRBJ2-7
CDR3nt: TGCAGTGCTAGACTCGCAGGGGGATGCGACGAGCAGTACTTC
CDR3aa: CSARLAGGCDEQYF

v_gene: TRBV20-1
d_gene: NA
abundance: NA
j_gene: TRBJ1-1
CDR3nt: TGCAGTGCTAGGTCCCAAGGAAACGCCTACAACACTGAAGCTTTCTTT
CDR3aa: CSARSQGNAYNTEAFF

v_gene: TRBV11-2
d_gene: TRBD1
abundance: NA
j_gene: TRBJ1-2
CDR3nt: TGTGCCAGCAGCTACCGGACAGGGGGCAACTATGGCTACACCTTC
CDR3aa: CASSYRTGGNYGYTF

v_gene: TRBV7-2
d_gene: NA
abundance: NA
j_gene: TRBJ1-5
CDR3nt: TGTGCCAGCAGCCCCGCGGATCAGCCCCAGCATTTT
CDR3aa: CASSPADQPQHF

v_gene: TRBV12-3/TRBV12-4
d_gene: NA
abundance: few
j_gene: TRBJ1-2
CDR3nt: TGTGCCAGCGCCCGGACGGTATATGGCTACACCTTC
CDR3aa: CASARTVYGYTF

v_gene: TRBV25-1
d_gene: TRBD2
abundance: few
j_gene: TRBJ2-5
CDR3nt: TGTGCCAGCACGACTAGCGGGGGCCTCCAAGAGACCCAGTACTTC
CDR3aa: CASTTSGGLQETQYF

v_gene: TRBV20-1
d_gene: TRBD1
abundance: few
j_gene: TRBJ2-5
CDR3nt: TGCAGTGCTACAGGGGGCGAGGGGCAGTACTTC
CDR3aa: CSATGGEGQYF

v_gene: TRBV4-1
d_gene: TRBD1
abundance: NA
j_gene: TRBJ2-7
CDR3nt: TGCGCCAGCAGCCAGGGTCCAGGGACAGACGAGCAGTACTTC
CDR3aa: CASSQGPGTDEQYF

v_gene: TRBV6-5
d_gene: NA
abundance: few
j_gene: TRBJ1-6
CDR3nt: TGTGCCAGCAGTTACGGGCAGAATAATTCACCCCTCCACTTT
CDR3aa: CASSYGQNNSPLHF

v_gene: TRBV4-1
d_gene: NA
abundance: NA
j_gene: TRBJ1-1
CDR3nt: TGCGCCAGCAGCCAACTAGCAGGGGCCATGAACACTGAAGCTTTCTTT
CDR3aa: CASSQLAGAMNTEAFF

v_gene: TRBV20-1
d_gene: TRBD1
abundance: few
j_gene: TRBJ2-3
CDR3nt: TGCAGTGCTAGTGTGCCTACAGGGGCCGGGTACACAGATACGCAGTATTTT
CDR3aa: CSASVPTGAGYTDTQYF

v_gene: TRBV7-6
d_gene: NA
abundance: few
j_gene: TRBJ2-3
CDR3nt: TGTGCCAGCAGCGAGCGGTCTAGCACAGATACGCAGTATTTT
CDR3aa: CASSERSSTDTQYF

v_gene: TRBV5-1
d_gene: TRBD1
abundance: few
j_gene: TRBJ1-1
CDR3nt: TGCGCCAGCGGCCAGACAGGGACGAACACTGAAGCTTTCTTT
CDR3aa: CASGQTGTNTEAFF

v_gene: TRBV4-1
d_gene: TRBD1
abundance: NA
j_gene: TRBJ2-1
CDR3nt: TGCGCCAGCAGCCAATTTACAGGGGGTTTCATCGAGCAGTTCTTC
CDR3aa: CASSQFTGGFIEQFF

v_gene: TRBV6-6
d_gene: NA
abundance: NA
j_gene: TRBJ2-4
CDR3nt: TGTGCCAGCAGTTACTTACGACAGGAGGTTGTTCGCATTCAGTACTTC
CDR3aa: CASSYLRQEVVRIQYF